The 21 T cell receptor beta chains below were found in one sample sequenced in a study of blood T cell repertoires in COVID-19. Clones were sequenced by immunoSEQ multiplex PCR, and TCRdb holds only the in-frame ones, with some missing. The table lists 170,000 or so clones, 83% of them singletons. The sample was peripheral blood. The source is a human donor in a cohort sampled during active COVID-19.

The chain employs TRBV19 and TRBJ2-5; 7 bases are shared with TRBD1. The CDR3 consists of 14 residues. Trimming cost V 5 bases and J 3 bases; bases outside gene matches: 6. CDR1 is LNHDA, CDR2 SQIVND, per germline (reference sequence). The CDR3 DNA reads as TGTGCCAGTAGTCACCGGGACAGAAAAGAGACCCAGTACTTC. It encodes CASSHRDRKETQYF.

Here the CDR3 reads CSASELRGETQYF. Written as DNA, the CDR3 is TGCAGTGCTAGTGAGCTCCGAGGAGAGACCCAGTACTTC. The rearrangement links TRBV20-1 to TRBJ2-5; D is undetermined. Trimming took 3 bases from V and 4 from J, leaving 12 bases between them. The CDR3 spans 13 residues. From germline, CDR1 is DFQATT and CDR2 SNEGSKA (reference sequence).

The CDR3 is CASRDSYGNQPQHF. The DNA for the CDR3 is TGTGCCAGCCGGGACAGCTACGGGAATCAGCCCCAGCATTTT. The chain recombines TRBV6-6 with TRBJ1-5, with 7 bases that match TRBD1. Germline CDR1 MNHNY, CDR2 SVGAGI (reference sequence). The CDR3 has 14 amino acids. J lost 4 bases, V lost 8 bases, and 8 bases had no gene match.

The chain has TRBV5-1 and TRBJ2-4; possibly TRBD2 for D (5 bases). The V end was cut by 1 base, the J end by 1 base, with 15 bases between. The CDR3 has 17 residues. Per the germline V gene, CDR1 is SGHRS and CDR2 is YFSETQ. CDR3 coding DNA: TGCGCCAGCAGCTTGTCCGGGAACCCCAAGGCCAAAAACATTCAGTACTTC. This sequence encodes CASSLSGNPKAKNIQYF.

The genes are TRBV3-1 (or the pseudogene TRBV3-2) and TRBJ1-2; TRBD1 agrees at 7 bases. The length of the CDR3 is 13 residues. Looked up from germline, CDR1 is LGHDT and CDR2 is YNNKEL (reference sequence). Trimming removed 4 bases from V and 7 bases from J; junction bases left unmatched: 6. CDR3 sequence (DNA): TGTGCCAGCAGCCTGGAGGGGGCGGGTGGCTACACCTTC. This encodes CASSLEGAGGYTF.

This clone was detected only a few times. The CDR3 reads CASSEFRGNYTF. For the CDR3, the DNA is TGTGCCAGCAGTGAGTTCAGGGGGAACTACACCTTC. The rearrangement links TRBV25-1 to TRBJ1-2, with 7 bases lining up with TRBD1. The trim removed 3 bases at V and 10 bases at J, leaving 5 bases unmatched. CDR3 length: 12 residues. The germline V gene encodes CDR1 MGHDK and CDR2 SYGVNS.

The chain employs TRBV12-3 or TRBV12-4 and TRBJ1-1; D is possibly TRBD1 (5 bases). The CDR3 contains 13 residues. V was trimmed by 5 bases and J by 3 bases, leaving 10 bases between them. In DNA, the CDR3 is TGTGCCAGCAGTCCGGGACTTTACACTGAAGCTTTCTTT. It yields the protein CASSPGLYTEAFF.

This rearrangement joins TRBV24-1 to TRBJ2-1, with D maybe TRBD2 (6 bases). This CDR3 region has 13 residues. Trimming left V 7 bases short and J 8 bases short, with 14 bases between. The germline V gene encodes CDR1 KGHDR and CDR2 SFDVKD. The DNA of the CDR3 is TGTGCCACCAGGTCTATTGGCGGGGATGAGCAGTTCTTC. This translates into CATRSIGGDEQFF.

The genes are TRBV4-1 and TRBJ1-6, with 8 positions matching TRBD1. Trimming at V came to 0 bases and at J to 9 bases, leaving 7 bases not matched to a gene. This CDR3 has 16 residues. CDR1 and CDR2 (germline): MGHRA, YSYEKL. The CDR3 DNA is TGCGCCAGCAGCCAAGAAGTTTATGACAGGGGTTCACCCCTCCACTTT. This sequence encodes CASSQEVYDRGSPLHF.

The CDR3 here is CASSRGAYGYTF. Written as DNA, the CDR3 is TGTGCCAGCAGTAGGGGTGCCTATGGCTACACCTTC. This chain joins TRBV6-6 and TRBJ1-2, with D tentatively TRBD1 (5 bases). V dropped 5 bases and J dropped 4 bases, with 8 bases sitting between them. The CDR3 consists of 12 residues. Germline CDR1 MNHNY, CDR2 SVGAGI (reference sequence).

The V gene is TRBV29-1, the J gene TRBJ1-3, with 10 bases fitting TRBD1. Germline CDR1 SQVTM, CDR2 ANQGSEA. The CDR3 has 12 residues. V trimming: 4 bases; J trimming: 7 bases; junction bases outside the gene matches: 1. Here the CDR3 DNA reads TGCAGCGTTGGGGGACAGGGGAACACCATATATTTT. Translation: CSVGGQGNTIYF.

This sequence joins TRBV2 and TRBJ2-3; D is perhaps TRBD2 (5 bases). Trimming removed 4 bases at V and 0 bases at J, with 8 bases between. The CDR3 has 14 amino acids. The germline V gene has CDR1 SNHLY and CDR2 FYNNEI. The CDR3 reads CASSGTSSTDTQYF. CDR3 in DNA: TGTGCCAGCAGTGGGACTTCTAGCACAGATACGCAGTATTTT.

This clone was detected only once. At the DNA level, this CDR3 is encoded by other sequences in the same sample as well. V usage is TRBV27 and J usage is TRBJ2-7; D gene uncertain. Deletions cut 0 bases from V and 0 bases from J, with 6 bases between. The CDR3 length is 14 residues. Germline CDR1 reads MNHEY; CDR2 reads SMNVEV (reference sequence). CDR3 sequence reads: CASSLSGSSYEQYF. In nucleotides, the CDR3 is TGTGCCAGCAGTTTATCGGGCAGCTCCTACGAGCAGTACTTC.

The CDR3 protein is CASRARDNQETQYF. DNA for the CDR3: TGTGCCAGCAGAGCCCGGGACAACCAAGAGACCCAGTACTTC. V usage is TRBV6-5 and J usage is TRBJ2-5; perhaps TRBD1 as D (6 bases). The length of the CDR3 is 14 residues. CDR1 and CDR2 (germline): MNHEY, SVGAGI. With 6 bases removed from V and 0 bases from J, the gap between germline ends came to 11 bases.

Remarks on this clone: Other nucleotide sequences from this sample produce the same CDR3. This sequence joins TRBV5-6 and TRBJ2-7; TRBD1 aligns across 8 bases. Germline values: CDR1 SGHDT, CDR2 YYEEEE. The CDR3 is 15 amino acids. The trim removed 4 bases at V and 2 bases at J, leaving 8 bases unmatched. CDR3 sequence: CASSDGTGGPYEQYF. Here the CDR3 DNA reads TGTGCCAGCAGCGACGGGACAGGAGGGCCCTACGAGCAGTACTTC.

The CDR3 DNA is TGTGCCAGCAGCGCCTGGACAGGGGGAAGCTCCGAGCAGTACTTC. Translation: CASSAWTGGSSEQYF. This chain uses TRBV7-8 with TRBJ2-7, with 10 nucleotides matching TRBD1. This CDR3 spans 15 amino acids. Looked up from germline, CDR1 is SGHVS and CDR2 is FQNEAQ. J was trimmed by 6 bases and V by 5 bases; bases with no gene match: 10.

This clone was counted a few times. This chain connects TRBV5-5 to TRBJ1-5; 7 positions match TRBD1. The CDR3 spans 16 residues. The germline CDR1 and CDR2 sequences are SGHKS and YYEKEE (reference sequence). V trimming: 2 bases; J trimming: 2 bases; junction bases outside the gene matches: 7. The CDR3 loop reads CASSFYRGDGNQPQHF. CDR3 DNA: TGTGCCAGCAGCTTCTACAGGGGTGACGGCAATCAGCCCCAGCATTTT. Looking up the rest from reference TRBV5-5 and TRBJ1-5 gives the full variable domain: DAGVTQSPTHLIKTRGQQVTLRCSPISGHKSVSWYQQVLGQGPQFIFQYYEKEERGRGNFPDRFSARQFPNYSSELNVNALLLGDSALYLCASSFYRGDGNQPQHFGDGTRLSIL.

This chain connects TRBV2 to TRBJ1-1; no definite D call. Germline V lookup: CDR1 SNHLY, CDR2 FYNNEI. Trimming took 6 bases from V and 6 from J, leaving 11 bases between them. This CDR3 contains 12 residues. Here the CDR3 DNA reads TGTGCCAGCAGCGGAGGGAGGCCTGAAGCTTTCTTT. Its translation is CASSGGRPEAFF.

This chain joins TRBV18 and TRBJ1-5, with 8 bases that match TRBD1. The V gene's germline CDR1 is KGHSH and CDR2 LQKENI. The CDR3 is 16 residues long. With 4 bases clipped from V and 0 bases from J, the junction kept 5 bases outside the gene matches. The CDR3 loop reads CASSQTTGDSNQPQHF. The CDR3 nucleotides are TGTGCCAGCTCACAAACGACAGGGGATAGCAATCAGCCCCAGCATTTT.

The genes are TRBV18 and TRBJ1-2, with 7 positions matching TRBD1. The CDR3 is 14 residues long. Germline values: CDR1 KGHSH, CDR2 LQKENI. The V gene end was trimmed by 5 bases and the J gene end by 2 bases; junction bases not matched to a gene: 5. This CDR3 is CASSLDRVNYGYTF. In DNA form, the CDR3 reads TGTGCCAGCTCATTAGACAGGGTCAACTATGGCTACACCTTC.

This chain joins TRBV4-3 and TRBJ2-5, with no clear D. Germline V gene lookup returns CDR1 LGHNA and CDR2 YSLEER. CDR3 length: 15 residues. The ends were cut back, 4 bases at V and 1 base at J, with 13 bases in the middle. DNA of the CDR3: TGCGCCAGCAGCCGAGGCCAGTTGGTCCAAGAGACCCAGTACTTC. Encoded protein: CASSRGQLVQETQYF.